This T cell receptor (beta chain) appears in the sequencing data of a study of shared clonotypes between healthy human individuals. The assay used deep level. Each subset's genomic DNA was split evenly across several immunoSEQ plates. Sequenced by immunoSEQ multiplex PCR; TCRdb stores in-frame clones only, minus some. The sample shows over 2,000,000 clones, 90% to 95% of them seen only once. Concerning this clone: Antigen unknown.

Overall study findings and caveats: Clonotypes shared by all four donors outscored non-shared clonotypes in generation probability.

In germline, CDR1 is DFQATT, CDR2 SNEGSKA (reference sequence). Trimming left V 4 bases short and J 6 bases short, with 9 bases between. The CDR3 has 11 residues. CD45RO-negative, CCR7-selected cells formed the naive CD8 fraction, which excluded terminally differentiated effector memory CD45RA+ cells. The clonotype originates from a man between 18 and 29 years old in good health. Some clones in this sample may be carry-over from other donors' samples. The rearrangement uses TRBV20-1 and TRBJ1-2; D uncertain. The sample consisted of naive CD8+ T cells from PBMCs. The CDR3 here is CSATPANGYTF. DNA for the CDR3: TGCAGTGCTACCCCGGCGAATGGCTACACCTTC.